These 18 T cell receptor beta chains were all obtained from the same sample, sequenced in a study of T cell changes during pregnancy in multiple sclerosis. Profiled with immunoSEQ multiplex PCR; TCRdb holds only in-frame clones, not every one. The sample consists of fewer than 85,000 clones, 94% of them appearing once. Sequenced here: peripheral blood, sampled in the third trimester of pregnancy. The receptors come from a female donor with multiple sclerosis, enrolled in a pregnancy study.

The chain is built from TRBV2 and TRBJ1-2; D possibly corresponds to TRBD1 (5 bases). The germline CDR1 and CDR2 sequences are SNHLY and FYNNEI. V gave up 4 bases and J gave up 5 bases, with 8 bases separating them. CDR3 size: 12 residues. The CDR3 loop reads CASSGREYGYTF. The DNA of the CDR3 is TGTGCCAGCAGTGGCAGGGAATATGGCTACACCTTC.

The rearrangement uses TRBV5-1 and TRBJ2-7, with 16 bases aligning to TRBD2. The germline gives CDR1 SGHRS, CDR2 YFSETQ. Losses at the gene ends were 3 bases for V and 3 bases for J; bases not matched to a gene: 3. This CDR3 is 16 amino acids long. The CDR3 reads CASSSGLAGGHYEQYF. Here the CDR3 DNA reads TGCGCCAGCAGCTCGGGACTAGCGGGGGGGCACTACGAGCAGTACTTC.

The V and J genes are TRBV25-1 and TRBJ2-1; D ambiguous. Germline loops: CDR1 MGHDK, CDR2 SYGVNS. With 4 bases removed from V and 4 bases from J, the gap between germline ends came to 11 bases. The CDR3 length is 14 residues. DNA for the CDR3: TGTGCCAGCAGTGCCTATTCAATTTACAATGAGCAGTTCTTC. Amino acid sequence: CASSAYSIYNEQFF.

The V gene is TRBV27, the J gene TRBJ2-7, with 7 bases identical to TRBD1. V dropped 6 bases and J dropped 2; count of bases not matched to a gene: 10. The length of the CDR3 is 15 residues. Looked up from germline, CDR1 is MNHEY and CDR2 is SMNVEV (reference sequence). The CDR3 DNA is TGTGCCAGCAGATCTAGGGTGACAGGGACCTACGAGCAGTACTTC. As protein: CASRSRVTGTYEQYF.

The chain employs TRBV9 and TRBJ2-3; 10 positions agree with TRBD2. Germline loops: CDR1 SGDLS, CDR2 YYNGEE. The CDR3 is 15 amino acids. V lost 1 base to trimming and J lost 4 bases; unmatched junction nucleotides: 3. The DNA for the CDR3 is TGTGCCAGCAGCGTAAGCGGGGGGGGACCAGATACGCAGTATTTT. It codes for CASSVSGGGPDTQYF.

The chain is built from TRBV12-5 and TRBJ2-1; 10 bases line up with TRBD2. V was clipped by 7 bases and J by 5 bases; unmatched bases: 11. The CDR3 loop spans 16 amino acids. Germline CDR1 and CDR2: LGHNT and FRNRAP. CDR3 sequence reads: CASVPSSGGANNEQFF. CDR3 nucleotides: TGTGCTAGTGTCCCCTCGAGCGGGGGGGCCAACAATGAGCAGTTCTTC.

The genes are TRBV15 and TRBJ1-5, with D possibly matching TRBD1 (6 bases). Trimming stripped 9 bases from V and 6 bases from J, with 18 bases between. Germline lookup yields CDR1 LNHNV and CDR2 YYDKDF (reference sequence). The CDR3 has 14 amino acids. As DNA, the CDR3 is TGTGCCACTAAACAGGGATTAAGTTCTCAGCCCCAGCATTTT. Encoded protein: CATKQGLSSQPQHF.

The chain carries TRBV7-3 and TRBJ2-7; TRBD2 matches 10 bases. Germline CDR1 is SGHTA and CDR2 is FQGTGA. This CDR3 region has 15 residues. The V segment lost 2 bases and the J segment 4 bases; nucleotides outside the gene matches: 5. CDR3 protein: CASSLQASGGYEQYF. For the CDR3, the DNA is TGTGCCAGCAGCTTACAGGCTAGCGGGGGTTACGAGCAGTACTTC.

The chain couples TRBV7-9 to TRBJ1-5; 8 positions agree with TRBD1. The CDR3 totals 13 residues. With V trimmed by 6 bases and J by 5 bases, 3 bases remained unmatched. Per germline, CDR1 SEHNR and CDR2 FQNEAQ (reference sequence). The CDR3 nucleotides read TGTGCCAGCAGTAACAGGGGGGATCAGCCCCAGCATTTT. Protein sequence: CASSNRGDQPQHF.

The chain uses TRBV6-5 and TRBJ1-1; 8 bases are shared with TRBD1. CDR1 and CDR2 from the germline V gene are MNHEY and SVGAGI. This CDR3 is 15 amino acids long. Germline trimming cut 1 base from V and 5 bases from J; bases unmatched to any gene: 6. The CDR3 loop reads CASSYYRGAETEAFF. The CDR3 DNA reads as TGTGCCAGCAGTTACTACAGGGGGGCGGAAACTGAAGCTTTCTTT.

The V call is TRBV11-2, the J call TRBJ1-5; D gene unclear. CDR1 and CDR2 from the germline V gene are SGHAT and FQNNGV. With 1 base removed from V and 2 bases from J, the gap between germline ends came to 12 bases. This CDR3 is built from 16 residues. The chain's CDR3 is CASSLGRGRRNQPQHF. CDR3 DNA sequence: TGTGCCAGCAGCTTAGGTCGGGGAAGGCGCAATCAGCCCCAGCATTTT.

The chain couples TRBV27 to TRBJ2-7, with D tentatively TRBD1 (5 bases). The CDR3 is made up of 16 amino acids. The V and J ends lost 3 bases and 0 bases respectively, with 15 bases between them. The germline V gene encodes CDR1 MNHEY and CDR2 SMNVEV (reference sequence). This chain's CDR3 is CASSFTGAYSSYEQYF. As DNA, the CDR3 is TGTGCCAGCAGTTTCACAGGAGCCTACTCCTCCTACGAGCAGTACTTC.

Only one count was recorded for this clone. CDR3 protein: CATSRDRGHPYEQYF. The CDR3 nucleotides read TGTGCCACCAGCAGAGATCGTGGACACCCCTACGAGCAGTACTTC. The chain recombines TRBV15 with TRBJ2-7; D might be TRBD1 (5 bases). Trimming left V 0 bases short and J 2 bases short, with 11 bases between. The CDR3 totals 15 residues. CDR1 is LNHNV and CDR2 is YYDKDF in the germline V gene (reference sequence).

This clone was counted a single time. The chain is built from TRBV14 and TRBJ1-3, with 7 bases that match TRBD1. CDR1 is SGHDN and CDR2 is FVKESK in the germline V gene. The V gene end was trimmed by 4 bases and the J gene end by 2 bases; junction bases not matched to a gene: 5. The CDR3 sequence is 15 residues long. CDR3 in amino acids: CASSRRTGAGNTIYF. The CDR3 DNA follows: TGTGCCAGCAGCCGCCGCACAGGGGCTGGAAACACCATATATTTT. Variable domain in full (rest from reference TRBV14 and TRBJ1-3): EAGVTQFPSHSVIEKGQTVTLRCDPISGHDNLYWYRRVMGKEIKFLLHFVKESKQDESGMPNNRFLAERTGGTYSTLKVQPAELEDSGVYFCASSRRTGAGNTIYFGEGSWLTVV.

This clone was seen once. The chain links TRBV5-1 to TRBJ1-3; a weak D match, TRBD1 (6 bases). The V end was cut by 4 bases, the J end by 2 bases, with 16 bases between. The CDR3 runs 16 residues. Germline V gene data show CDR1 as SGHRS and CDR2 as YFSETQ. For the CDR3, the DNA is TGCGCCAGCAGCAGAATGTCAGGGGCGACTGGAAACACCATATATTTT. Translated, it gives CASSRMSGATGNTIYF.

The chain uses TRBV4-1 and TRBJ1-4, with 7 bases lining up with TRBD1. V lost 2 bases to trimming and J lost 0 bases; unmatched junction nucleotides: 0. Germline lookup yields CDR1 MGHRA and CDR2 YSYEKL. CDR3 length equals 15 residues. In DNA, the CDR3 is TGCGCCAGCAGCCAAACAGGGGCAACTAATGAAAAACTGTTTTTT. Encoded protein: CASSQTGATNEKLFF.

The CDR3, as DNA: TGTGCCAGCGGGTTACAGGGGGCTTTGACAGATACGCAGTATTTT. Protein sequence: CASGLQGALTDTQYF. The chain has TRBV7-9 and TRBJ2-3; 9 bases are a match to TRBD1. CDR3 length equals 15 residues. With V trimmed by 8 bases and J by 3 bases, 9 bases remained unmatched. CDR1 and CDR2 from the germline V gene are SEHNR and FQNEAQ (reference sequence). Variable domain in full (rest from reference TRBV7-9 and TRBJ2-3): DTGVSQNPRHKITKRGQNVTFRCDPISEHNRLYWYRQTLGQGPEFLTYFQNEAQLEKSRLLSDRFSAERPKGSFSTLEIQRTEQGDSAMYLCASGLQGALTDTQYFGPGTRLTVL.

The chain combines TRBV18 with TRBJ1-1; 8 nucleotides agree with TRBD1. The CDR3 is 12 residues long. The ends lost 3 bases at V and 7 bases at J; junction bases unmatched: 1. Per the germline V gene, CDR1 is KGHSH and CDR2 is LQKENI. CDR3 in amino acids: CASSPTGDEAFF. The CDR3 DNA is TGTGCCAGCTCACCGACAGGGGATGAAGCTTTCTTT.